These T cell receptor beta chains were read from a single sample in a study. TCRdb itself ran the 5' RACE reads through MiXCR, one entry per CDR3 protein. Among 50,000 to 65,000 distinct CDR3 sequences listed, around 21% were seen once. Sequenced: tumor-infiltrating Tregs sorted from the breast tumor. The receptors were gathered from a female donor with breast cancer. CDR3s include the opening cysteine and the closing phenylalanine or tryptophan. Fields, in order: D gene, CDR3 length, J gene, V gene, clone size, CDR3 protein, CDR3 DNA. D genes are given only for firm matches. Expanded clones get a size class; other rows say once, few or many, or leave the size out.

D: .
length: 13
J: TRBJ2-7
V: TRBV29-1
size: many
CDR3: CSVLHPFSYEQYF
DNA: TGCAGCGTTTTGCATCCGTTCTCCTACGAGCAGTACTTC

D: .
length: 16
J: TRBJ2-7
V: TRBV4-2
size: many
CDR3: CASSPIDKGGGYEQYF
DNA: TGTGCCAGCAGCCCCATCGACAAGGGGGGAGGATACGAGCAGTACTTC

D: .
length: 13
J: TRBJ2-7
V: TRBV5-1
size: .
CDR3: CASSFGSPYEQYF
DNA: TGCGCCAGCAGCTTCGGCTCACCCTACGAGCAGTACTTC

D: .
length: 15
J: TRBJ1-1
V: TRBV28
size: .
CDR3: CASTHLPDSPVGAFF
DNA: TGTGCCAGCACTCACCTCCCCGACTCCCCGGTAGGGGCTTTCTTT

D: TRBD1
length: 20
J: TRBJ2-7
V: TRBV6-1
size: .
CDR3: CASSNPANRAPDRGTYEQYF
DNA: TGTGCCAGCAGTAATCCAGCTAACAGGGCCCCTGACAGGGGTACCTACGAGCAGTACTTC

D: .
length: 21
J: TRBJ2-1
V: TRBV5-1
size: .
CDR3: CASSFPGDRGIRIGSYNEQFF
DNA: TGCGCCAGCAGCTTCCCGGGGGACAGAGGGATTAGGATCGGATCCTACAATGAGCAGTTCTTC

D: .
length: 15
J: TRBJ2-7
V: TRBV6-2/TRBV6-3
size: few
CDR3: CASRPFRDRSYEQYF
DNA: TGTGCCAGCAGACCTTTCCGCGACAGGTCCTACGAGCAGTACTTC

D: .
length: 14
J: TRBJ2-3
V: TRBV12-3/TRBV12-4
size: .
CDR3: CASTFSSGADTQYF
DNA: TGTGCCAGCACCTTTAGTTCGGGAGCAGATACGCAGTATTTT

D: .
length: 20
J: TRBJ2-1
V: TRBV28
size: few
CDR3: CASSLSDTTLGGPINYEQFF
DNA: TGTGCCAGCAGTTTATCTGACACTACATTAGGAGGGCCAATTAACTATGAGCAGTTCTTC

D: .
length: 15
J: TRBJ1-2
V: TRBV4-3
size: many
CDR3: CASSQGGVPNYGYTF
DNA: TGCGCCAGCAGCCAAGGAGGGGTTCCTAACTATGGCTACACCTTC

D: .
length: 14
J: TRBJ1-2
V: TRBV21-1
size: .
CDR3: CASSPNWVGGGYTF
DNA: TGTGCCAGCAGCCCCAATTGGGTGGGGGGTGGCTACACCTTC

D: .
length: 13
J: TRBJ2-3
V: TRBV18
size: few
CDR3: CASSPPGADTQYF
DNA: TGTGCCAGCTCACCACCCGGGGCAGATACGCAGTATTTT

D: .
length: 15
J: TRBJ1-1
V: TRBV5-1
size: once
CDR3: CASSSSGRGVAEAFF
DNA: TGCGCCAGCAGCTCCTCGGGACGGGGGGTCGCTGAAGCTTTCTTT

D: TRBD1
length: 18
J: TRBJ1-5
V: TRBV12-3/TRBV12-4
size: .
CDR3: CASSLVRWKTGGNQPQHF
DNA: TGTGCCAGCAGCTTGGTTAGGTGGAAGACAGGGGGCAATCAGCCCCAGCATTTT

D: TRBD1
length: 13
J: TRBJ2-7
V: TRBV29-1
size: few
CDR3: CSVEIGTGDEQYF
DNA: TGCAGCGTAGAGATCGGGACAGGGGACGAGCAGTACTTC

D: .
length: 14
J: TRBJ2-5
V: TRBV5-4
size: .
CDR3: CASSLNSVQETQYF
DNA: TGTGCCAGCAGCTTGAACTCGGTCCAAGAGACCCAGTACTTC

D: .
length: 16
J: TRBJ1-1
V: TRBV7-8
size: .
CDR3: CASSPRGGGTGTETFF
DNA: TGTGCCAGCAGCCCGAGAGGGGGTGGGACGGGCACTGAAACTTTCTTT

D: TRBD1
length: 11
J: TRBJ1-2
V: TRBV14
size: .
CDR3: CASSHRQGGRF
DNA: TGTGCCAGCAGCCATCGACAGGGAGGTCGCTTC

D: TRBD2
length: 19
J: TRBJ2-7
V: TRBV7-6
size: once
CDR3: CASSRGMDSGRARSYEQYF
DNA: TGTGCCAGCAGCCGAGGGATGGATAGCGGGAGGGCCCGTTCCTACGAGCAGTACTTC

D: TRBD2
length: 14
J: TRBJ2-1
V: TRBV5-1
size: .
CDR3: CATNSGTGRDEQSF
DNA: TGCGCCACCAACAGCGGAACGGGGAGGGATGAGCAGTCCTTC

D: .
length: 14
J: TRBJ2-7
V: TRBV7-2
size: .
CDR3: CASSLRQGGREQYF
DNA: TGTGCCAGCAGCTTGCGACAGGGAGGTCGGGAGCAGTACTTC

D: TRBD1
length: 15
J: TRBJ2-3
V: TRBV29-1
size: many
CDR3: CSVVSQGASTDTQYF
DNA: TGCAGCGTTGTATCTCAGGGGGCTAGCACAGATACGCAGTATTTT

D: .
length: 12
J: TRBJ2-5
V: TRBV12-3/TRBV12-4
size: .
CDR3: CASSLKEETQYF
DNA: TGTGCCAGCAGTTTAAAAGAAGAGACCCAGTACTTC

D: .
length: 12
J: TRBJ2-3
V: TRBV5-5
size: .
CDR3: CASSLNTDTQYF
DNA: TGTGCCAGCAGCTTAAACACAGATACGCAGTATTTT

D: .
length: 14
J: TRBJ2-3
V: TRBV2
size: many
CDR3: CASIAGLSTDTQYF
DNA: TGTGCCAGCATCGCGGGACTTAGCACAGATACGCAGTATTTT

D: TRBD1
length: 14
J: TRBJ2-7
V: TRBV5-5
size: many
CDR3: CASSEWTGPNEQYF
DNA: TGTGCCAGCAGCGAATGGACAGGGCCCAACGAGCAGTACTTC

D: .
length: 14
J: TRBJ2-5
V: TRBV5-1
size: .
CDR3: CASSSGPNQETQYF
DNA: TGCGCCAGCAGCTCGGGACCGAACCAAGAGACCCAGTACTTC

D: .
length: 12
J: TRBJ1-1
V: TRBV7-8
size: few
CDR3: CASSFMGSEAFF
DNA: TGTGCCAGCAGCTTTATGGGTTCTGAAGCTTTCTTT

D: TRBD2
length: 15
J: TRBJ2-7
V: TRBV4-1
size: .
CDR3: CASSQGPSGLYEQYF
DNA: TGCGCCAGCAGCCAAGGACCTAGCGGTTTATACGAACAGTACTTC